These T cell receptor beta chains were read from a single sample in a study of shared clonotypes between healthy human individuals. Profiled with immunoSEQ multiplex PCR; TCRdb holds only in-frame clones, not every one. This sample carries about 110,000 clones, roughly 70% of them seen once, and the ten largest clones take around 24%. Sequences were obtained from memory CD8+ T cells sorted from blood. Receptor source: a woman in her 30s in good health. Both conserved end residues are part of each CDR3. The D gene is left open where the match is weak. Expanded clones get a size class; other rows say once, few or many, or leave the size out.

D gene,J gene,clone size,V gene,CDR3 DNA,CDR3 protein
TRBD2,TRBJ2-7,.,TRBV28,TGTGCCAGCAGCACGAAAGGACTAGCGCGAACCTACGAGCAGTACTTC,CASSTKGLARTYEQYF
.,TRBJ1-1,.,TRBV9,TGTGCCAGCAGCGTGTCATGGGGAAACACTGAAGCTTTCTTT,CASSVSWGNTEAFF
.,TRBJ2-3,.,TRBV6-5,TGTGCCAGCAGTTACGGCGGAGCGAGCACAGATACGCAGTATTTT,CASSYGGASTDTQYF
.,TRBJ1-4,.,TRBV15,TGTGCCACCAGCAGCAGCTCGGACAGTGGTTTTGAAAAACTGTTTTTT,CATSSSSDSGFEKLFF
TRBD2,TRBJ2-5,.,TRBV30,TGTGCCTGGGGGCGGGAGGTCCAAGAGACCCAGTACTTC,CAWGREVQETQYF
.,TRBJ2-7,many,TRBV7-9,TGTGCCAGCAGCCTAGGGGCGGCTAGTTTTAACGAGCAGTACTTC,CASSLGAASFNEQYF
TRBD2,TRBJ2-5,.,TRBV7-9,TGTGCCAGCAGCCCCATAGCCTATACTAGCGACCAAGAGACCCAGTACTTC,CASSPIAYTSDQETQYF
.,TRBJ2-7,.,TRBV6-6,TGTGCCAGCAGTTACGCGGGGACTTACGAGCAGTACTTC,CASSYAGTYEQYF
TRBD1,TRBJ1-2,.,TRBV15,TGTGCCACCGGGGACAGAAGCTATGGCTACACCTTC,CATGDRSYGYTF
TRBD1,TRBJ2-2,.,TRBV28,TGTGCCAGCATTGGGACAGGGGACGCCGGGGAGCTGTTTTTT,CASIGTGDAGELFF
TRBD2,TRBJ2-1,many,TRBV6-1,TGTGCCAGCAGCTATACTAGCGGAGGTAGCGATGAGCAGTTCTTC,CASSYTSGGSDEQFF
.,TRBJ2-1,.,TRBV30,TGTGCCTGGAGGAGTGTTGGGGGAGAAAGGAGCAATGAGCAGTTCTTC,CAWRSVGGERSNEQFF
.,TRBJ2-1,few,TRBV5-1,TGCGCCAGCAGCTCGGGGGGCTCCGGGGCAGCACGATACAATGAGCAGTTCTTC,CASSSGGSGAARYNEQFF
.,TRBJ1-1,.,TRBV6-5,TGTGCCAGCAGGACAAACTCAGGGGACCCTGAAGCTTTCTTT,CASRTNSGDPEAFF
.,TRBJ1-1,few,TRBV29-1,TGCAGTGCCTTAAGGGAGGTGAACACTGAAGCTTTCTTT,CSALREVNTEAFF
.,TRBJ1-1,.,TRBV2,TGTGCCAGCAGTGACGGCAGTAACACTGAAGCTTTCTTT,CASSDGSNTEAFF
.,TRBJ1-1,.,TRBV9,TGTGCCAGCAGCGTATCTTGGGGAACTGAAGCTTTCTTT,CASSVSWGTEAFF
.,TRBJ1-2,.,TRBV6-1,TGTGCCAGCAGTGAAGGGGTCAGCCCAGCTAACTATGGCTACACCTTC,CASSEGVSPANYGYTF
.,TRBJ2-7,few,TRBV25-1,TGTGCCAGCAGTTCTAAGGACAGCTACGAGCAGTACTTC,CASSSKDSYEQYF
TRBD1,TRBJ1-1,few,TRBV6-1,TGTGCCAGCAGGAAGGAAGGGGGCCTAGGGACTGAAGCTTTCTTT,CASRKEGGLGTEAFF
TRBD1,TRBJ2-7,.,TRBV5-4,TGTGCCAGCAGCTTACAGGGGTCCTACGAGCAGTACTTC,CASSLQGSYEQYF
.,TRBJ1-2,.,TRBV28,TGTGCCAGCAGTTTGAGGGAGGGGTATGGCTACACCTTC,CASSLREGYGYTF
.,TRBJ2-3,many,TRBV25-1,TGTGCCAGCAGTGAAGAAGCAGATACGCAGTATTTT,CASSEEADTQYF
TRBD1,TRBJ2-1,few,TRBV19,TGTGCCAGGATCCCGGGACAGGGCCCCAATGAGCAGTTCTTC,CARIPGQGPNEQFF
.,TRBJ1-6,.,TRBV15,TGTGCCACCAGCTCCCAGGCCTGGGACAATTCACCCCTCCACTTT,CATSSQAWDNSPLHF
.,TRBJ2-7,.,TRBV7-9,TGTGCCAGCAGCTTAGTAGGGAACGAGCAGTACTTC,CASSLVGNEQYF